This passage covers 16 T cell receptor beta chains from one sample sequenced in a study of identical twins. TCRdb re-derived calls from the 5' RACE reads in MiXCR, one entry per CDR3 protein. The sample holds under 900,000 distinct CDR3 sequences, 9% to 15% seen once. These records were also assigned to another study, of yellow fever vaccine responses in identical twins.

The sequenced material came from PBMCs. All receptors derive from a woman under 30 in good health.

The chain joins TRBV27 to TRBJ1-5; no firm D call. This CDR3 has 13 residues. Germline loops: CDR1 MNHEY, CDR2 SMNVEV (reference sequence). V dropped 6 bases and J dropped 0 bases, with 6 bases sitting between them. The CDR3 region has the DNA TGTGCCAGCAGCGACGTTAGCAATCAGCCCCAGCATTTT. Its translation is CASSDVSNQPQHF.

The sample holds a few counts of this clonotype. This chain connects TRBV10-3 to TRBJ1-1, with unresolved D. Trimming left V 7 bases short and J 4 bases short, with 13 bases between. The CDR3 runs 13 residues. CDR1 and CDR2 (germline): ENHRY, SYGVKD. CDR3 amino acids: CAITRGQATEAFF. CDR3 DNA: TGTGCCATCACCCGAGGTCAGGCCACTGAAGCTTTCTTT.

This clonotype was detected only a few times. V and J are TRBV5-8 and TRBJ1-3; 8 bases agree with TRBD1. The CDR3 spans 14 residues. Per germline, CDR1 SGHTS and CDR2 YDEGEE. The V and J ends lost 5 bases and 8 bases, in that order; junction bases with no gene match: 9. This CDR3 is CASRPFRGPDTIYF. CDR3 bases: TGTGCCAGCAGACCATTCAGGGGGCCGGACACCATATATTTT.

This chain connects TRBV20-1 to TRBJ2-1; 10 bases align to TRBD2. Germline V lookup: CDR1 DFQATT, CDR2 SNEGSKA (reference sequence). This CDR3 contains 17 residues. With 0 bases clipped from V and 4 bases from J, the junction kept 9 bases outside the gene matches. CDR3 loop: CSARDPASGSLYNEQFF. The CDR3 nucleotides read TGCAGTGCTAGAGATCCGGCTAGCGGGAGTTTGTACAATGAGCAGTTCTTC.

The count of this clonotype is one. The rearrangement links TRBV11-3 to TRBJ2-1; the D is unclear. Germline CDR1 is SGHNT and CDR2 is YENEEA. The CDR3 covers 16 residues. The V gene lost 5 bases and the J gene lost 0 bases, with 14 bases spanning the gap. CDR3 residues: CASSPTYQSSYNEQFF. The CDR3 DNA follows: TGTGCCAGCAGCCCGACATACCAAAGCTCCTACAATGAGCAGTTCTTC.

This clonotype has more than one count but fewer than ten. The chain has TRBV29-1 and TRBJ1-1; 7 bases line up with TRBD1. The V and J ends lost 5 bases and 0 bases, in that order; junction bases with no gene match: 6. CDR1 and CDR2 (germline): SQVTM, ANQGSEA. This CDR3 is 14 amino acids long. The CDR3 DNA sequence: TGCAGCGTTACCCGGGACAGATTGAACACTGAAGCTTTCTTT. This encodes CSVTRDRLNTEAFF.

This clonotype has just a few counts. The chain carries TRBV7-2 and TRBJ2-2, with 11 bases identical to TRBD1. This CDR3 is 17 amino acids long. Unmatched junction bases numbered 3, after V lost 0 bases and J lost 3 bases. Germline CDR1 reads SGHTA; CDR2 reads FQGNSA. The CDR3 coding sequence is TGTGCCAGCAGCTTAGCGCCGGGACAGGGGGACACCGGGGAGCTGTTTTTT. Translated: CASSLAPGQGDTGELFF.

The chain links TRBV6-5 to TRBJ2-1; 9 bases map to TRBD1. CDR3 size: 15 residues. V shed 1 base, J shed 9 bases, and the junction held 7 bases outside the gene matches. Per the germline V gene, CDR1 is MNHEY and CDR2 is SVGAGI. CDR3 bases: TGTGCCAGCAGTTACTTAGGACAGGGGATTGGTGAGCAGTTCTTC. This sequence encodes CASSYLGQGIGEQFF.

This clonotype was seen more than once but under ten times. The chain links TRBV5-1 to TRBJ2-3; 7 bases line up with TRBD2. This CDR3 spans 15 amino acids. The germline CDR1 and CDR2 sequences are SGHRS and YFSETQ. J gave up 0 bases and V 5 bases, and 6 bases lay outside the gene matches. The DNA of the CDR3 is TGCGCCAGCAGGTCGAGCGGGATGAGCACAGATACGCAGTATTTT. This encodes CASRSSGMSTDTQYF.

The CDR3 here is CASSAGHPSTDTQYF. The CDR3 DNA reads as TGCGCCAGCAGCGCAGGACACCCCAGCACAGATACGCAGTATTTT. The chain joins TRBV5-1 to TRBJ2-3, with D possibly being TRBD1 (5 bases). Germline values: CDR1 SGHRS, CDR2 YFSETQ. Trimming took off 4 bases at V and 0 bases at J, with 12 bases between the two ends. This CDR3 contains 15 residues. The whole variable domain, filled in from reference TRBV5-1 and TRBJ2-3, reads KAGVTQTPRYLIKTRGQQVTLSCSPISGHRSVSWYQQTPGQGLQFLFEYFSETQRNKGNFPGRFSGRQFSNSRSEMNVSTLELGDSALYLCASSAGHPSTDTQYFGPGTRLTVL.

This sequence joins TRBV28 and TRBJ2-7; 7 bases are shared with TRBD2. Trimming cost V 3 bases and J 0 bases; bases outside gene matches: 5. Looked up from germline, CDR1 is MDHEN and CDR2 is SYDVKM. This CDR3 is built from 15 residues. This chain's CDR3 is CASSFPRGSSYEQYF. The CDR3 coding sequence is TGTGCCAGCAGTTTCCCCCGCGGGAGCTCCTACGAGCAGTACTTC.

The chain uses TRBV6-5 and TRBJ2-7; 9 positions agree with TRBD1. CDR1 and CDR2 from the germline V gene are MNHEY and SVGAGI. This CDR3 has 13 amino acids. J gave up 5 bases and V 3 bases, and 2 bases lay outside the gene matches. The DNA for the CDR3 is TGTGCCAGCAGTTATGACAGGGGGGACGAGCAGTACTTC. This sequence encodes CASSYDRGDEQYF.

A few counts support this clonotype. The CDR3 bases are TGTGCCAGCAGCTTTACAGGGGATCACTACGAGCAGTACTTC. Translated: CASSFTGDHYEQYF. V and J are TRBV7-8 and TRBJ2-7; TRBD1 agrees at 7 bases. The CDR3 is 14 amino acids. Germline CDR1 and CDR2: SGHVS and FQNEAQ. The junction had 5 bases not matched to a gene; V was cut back by 3 bases and J by 3 bases.

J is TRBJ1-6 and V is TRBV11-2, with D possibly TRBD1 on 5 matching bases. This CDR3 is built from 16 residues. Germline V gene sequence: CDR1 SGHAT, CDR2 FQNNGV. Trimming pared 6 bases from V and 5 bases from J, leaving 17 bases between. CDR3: CASRPVRDGHNSPLHF. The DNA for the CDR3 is TGTGCCAGCAGGCCCGTTAGGGACGGGCATAATTCACCCCTCCACTTT. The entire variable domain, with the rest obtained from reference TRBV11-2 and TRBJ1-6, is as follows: EAGVAQSPRYKIIEKRQSVAFWCNPISGHATLYWYQQILGQGPKLLIQFQNNGVVDDSQLPKDRFSAERLKGVDSTLKIQPAKLEDSAVYLCASRPVRDGHNSPLHFGNGTRLTVT.

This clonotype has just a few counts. The CDR3 protein is CAGQPGGSTTDTQYF. CDR3 DNA sequence: TGTGCCGGCCAACCCGGCGGGTCTACTACAGATACGCAGTATTTT. This sequence joins TRBV28 and TRBJ2-3; perhaps TRBD2 as D (5 bases). This CDR3 is 15 amino acids long. The V end lost 11 bases, the J end lost 3 bases, and 21 bases lay between the germline ends. Per the germline V gene, CDR1 is MDHEN and CDR2 is SYDVKM.

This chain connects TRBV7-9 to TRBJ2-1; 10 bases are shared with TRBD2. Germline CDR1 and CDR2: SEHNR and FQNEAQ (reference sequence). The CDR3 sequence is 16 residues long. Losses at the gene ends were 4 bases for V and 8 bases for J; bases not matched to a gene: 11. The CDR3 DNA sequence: TGTGCCAGCAGCTCGCCAGCGGGGGGGCTGGCATATGAGCAGTTCTTC. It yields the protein CASSSPAGGLAYEQFF. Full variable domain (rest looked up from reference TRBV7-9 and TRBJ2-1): DTGVSQNPRHKITKRGQNVTFRCDPISEHNRLYWYRQTLGQGPEFLTYFQNEAQLEKSRLLSDRFSAERPKGSFSTLEIQRTEQGDSAMYLCASSSPAGGLAYEQFFGPGTRLTVL.